This T cell receptor (beta chain) was sequenced in a study of radiotherapy plus CTLA-4 blockade in lung cancer. General study results and limits: Clones derived from tumor TCRs expanded in blood after radiotherapy plus ipilimumab.

Notes on this clone: As yet, its antigen is unknown.

J gave up 7 bases and V 4 bases, and 10 bases lay outside the gene matches. The germline V gene encodes CDR1 SQVTM and CDR2 ANQGSEA. The CDR3 covers 15 residues. Focal radiation with ipilimumab CTLA-4 blockade was given to patients with chemo-refractory metastatic non-small-cell lung cancer. Only in-frame clones appear in the TCRdb table, and some are missing; sequencing was by immunoSEQ multiplex PCR. The sample consists of 30,000 to 35,000 clones, around 70% of them appearing once. The chain links TRBV29-1 to TRBJ2-1, with 10 bases that match TRBD2. The source is a human donor with non-small cell lung cancer who had stable disease on radiotherapy plus ipilimumab. This material consisted of peripheral blood, taken from a patient treated with radiotherapy plus ipilimumab. CDR3 sequence: CSVALAGPFRNEQFF. DNA for the CDR3: TGCAGCGTTGCACTAGCGGGGCCCTTTAGGAATGAGCAGTTCTTC.